This TCR beta chain was retrieved from a study of metastatic and nonmetastatic thyroid tumors. TCRdb reassembled clones from the PCR reads with MiXCR. The sample holds around 20,000 clones, over 20% seen once. Each patient came to thyroid surgery without any prior treatment (of any kind). V lost 2 bases to trimming and J lost 7 bases, with 11 bases between them. Germline V gene sequence: CDR1 SGHAT, CDR2 FQDESV (reference sequence). This CDR3 is 13 amino acids long. J is TRBJ1-1 and V is TRBV11-1; D might be TRBD1 (5 bases). The specimen sequenced was adjacent normal tissue. The sequence was obtained from a female donor with papillary thyroid cancer or a benign thyroid nodule (not recorded which). Some clones in this sample may be carry-over from other donors' samples. CDR3 residues: CASSLWGFGEAFF. For the CDR3, the DNA is TGTGCCAGCAGCTTATGGGGGTTTGGTGAAGCTTTCTTT.